This T cell receptor (beta chain) is from a study of T cells in Graves' hyperthyroidism and ophthalmopathy. The authors deemed Graves' hyperthyroidism stable absent ophthalmopathy progression within 18 months. The CDR3 extends over 14 amino acids. Germline CDR1 reads MNHEY; CDR2 reads SVGEGT. Researchers took RNA transcripts and amplified the TCR beta CDR3 regions from them. With the HTBI primer set, the TCR CDR3 went through a first round of RT-PCR. TCRdb ran MiXCR on the multiplex PCR reads and lists one entry per CDR3 protein. The sample records under 350,000 distinct CDR3 sequences, under 25% being singletons. Whole-study findings and limits: Before onset, by a median of approximately 6.8 months, the model predicted ophthalmopathy.

For this clonotype: Its target is not known. A read error is possible here, since a much larger clone lies one base away.

The origin of this receptor is a woman between 50 and 59 years old with Graves' hyperthyroidism. The V call is TRBV6-2 or TRBV6-3, the J call TRBJ2-5; either TRBD1 or TRBD2 may fit D (6 bases each). Sequencing was done on a sample of blood. The CDR3 is CASSRGGSQEAQYF. CDR3 nucleotide sequence: TGTGCCAGCAGTAGAGGGGGGAGCCAAGAGGCCCAGTACTTC.